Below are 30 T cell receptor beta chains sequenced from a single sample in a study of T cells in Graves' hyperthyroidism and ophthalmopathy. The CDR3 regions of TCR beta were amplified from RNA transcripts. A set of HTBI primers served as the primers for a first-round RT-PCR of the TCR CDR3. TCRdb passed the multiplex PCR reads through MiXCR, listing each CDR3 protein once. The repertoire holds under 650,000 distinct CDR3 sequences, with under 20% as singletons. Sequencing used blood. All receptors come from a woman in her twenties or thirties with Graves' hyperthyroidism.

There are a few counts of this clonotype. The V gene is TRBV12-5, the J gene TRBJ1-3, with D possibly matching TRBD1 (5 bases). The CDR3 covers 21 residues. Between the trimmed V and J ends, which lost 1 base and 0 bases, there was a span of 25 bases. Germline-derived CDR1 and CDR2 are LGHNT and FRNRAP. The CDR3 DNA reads TGTGCTAGTGGTTTGGCCCCGAAGATGGGGACGGCGGCCCCCTCTGGAAACACCATATATTTT. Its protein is CASGLAPKMGTAAPSGNTIYF.

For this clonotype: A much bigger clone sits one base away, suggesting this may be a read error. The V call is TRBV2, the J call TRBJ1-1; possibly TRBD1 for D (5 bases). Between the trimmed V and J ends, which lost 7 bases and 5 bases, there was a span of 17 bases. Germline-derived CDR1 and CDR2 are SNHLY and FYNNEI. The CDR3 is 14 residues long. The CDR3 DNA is TGTGCCAGCAAGGTCTCTATTGAGGGGACTGAAGCTTTCTTT. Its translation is CASKVSIEGTEAFF.

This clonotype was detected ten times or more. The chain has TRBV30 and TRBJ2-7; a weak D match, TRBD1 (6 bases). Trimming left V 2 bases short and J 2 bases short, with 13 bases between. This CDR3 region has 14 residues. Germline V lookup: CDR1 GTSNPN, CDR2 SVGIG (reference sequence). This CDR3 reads CAWSRGKGTYEQYF. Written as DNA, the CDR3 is TGTGCCTGGAGTAGGGGGAAGGGCACCTACGAGCAGTACTTC.

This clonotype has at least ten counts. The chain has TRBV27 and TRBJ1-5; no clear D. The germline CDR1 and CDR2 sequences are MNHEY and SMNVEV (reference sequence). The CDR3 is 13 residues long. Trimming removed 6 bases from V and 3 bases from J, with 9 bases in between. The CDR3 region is CASRRFNNQPQHF. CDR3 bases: TGTGCCAGCAGGCGATTCAACAATCAGCCCCAGCATTTT.

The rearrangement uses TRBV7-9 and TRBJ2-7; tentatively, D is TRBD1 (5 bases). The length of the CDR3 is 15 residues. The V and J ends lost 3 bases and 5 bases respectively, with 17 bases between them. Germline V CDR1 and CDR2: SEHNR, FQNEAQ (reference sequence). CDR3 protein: CASSFPQGLYDEQYF. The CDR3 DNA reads TGTGCCAGCAGCTTTCCCCAGGGATTGTACGACGAGCAGTACTTC.

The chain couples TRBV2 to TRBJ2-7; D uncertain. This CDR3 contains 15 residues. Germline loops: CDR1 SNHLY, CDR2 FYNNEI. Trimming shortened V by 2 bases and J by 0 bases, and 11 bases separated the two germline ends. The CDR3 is CASSELPPASYEQYF. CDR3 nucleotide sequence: TGTGCCAGCAGTGAACTCCCGCCGGCCTCCTACGAGCAGTACTTC.

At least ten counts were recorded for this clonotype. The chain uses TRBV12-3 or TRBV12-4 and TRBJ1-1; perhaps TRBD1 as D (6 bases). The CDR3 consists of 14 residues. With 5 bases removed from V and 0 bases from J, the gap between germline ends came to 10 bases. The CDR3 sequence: CASSPGAVNTEAFF. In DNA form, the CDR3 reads TGTGCCAGCAGTCCGGGGGCTGTGAACACTGAAGCTTTCTTT.

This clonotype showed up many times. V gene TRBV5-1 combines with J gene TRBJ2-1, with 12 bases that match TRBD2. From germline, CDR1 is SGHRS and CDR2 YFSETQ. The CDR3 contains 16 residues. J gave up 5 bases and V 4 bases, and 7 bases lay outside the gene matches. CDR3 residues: CASSRTSGTGDNEQFF. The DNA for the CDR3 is TGCGCCAGCAGCCGGACTAGCGGGACTGGGGACAATGAGCAGTTCTTC.

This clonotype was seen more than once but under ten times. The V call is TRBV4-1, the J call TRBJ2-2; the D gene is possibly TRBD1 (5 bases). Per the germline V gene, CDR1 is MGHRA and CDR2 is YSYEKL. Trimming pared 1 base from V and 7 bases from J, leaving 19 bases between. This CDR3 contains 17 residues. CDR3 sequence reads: CASSQVGRTRKYGELFF. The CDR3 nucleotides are TGCGCCAGCAGCCAAGTTGGTAGGACAAGGAAGTACGGGGAGCTGTTTTTT.

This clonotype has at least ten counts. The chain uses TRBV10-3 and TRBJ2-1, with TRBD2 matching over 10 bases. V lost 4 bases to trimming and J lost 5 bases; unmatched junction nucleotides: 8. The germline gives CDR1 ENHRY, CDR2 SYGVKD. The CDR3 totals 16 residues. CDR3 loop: CAISVTLAGAHNEQFF. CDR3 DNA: TGTGCCATCAGTGTGACGCTAGCGGGAGCACACAATGAGCAGTTCTTC.

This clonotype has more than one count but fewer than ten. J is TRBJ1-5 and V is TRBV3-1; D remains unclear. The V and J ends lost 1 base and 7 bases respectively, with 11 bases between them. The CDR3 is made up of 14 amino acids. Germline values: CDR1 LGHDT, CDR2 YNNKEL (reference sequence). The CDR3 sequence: CASSQAPGIQPQHF. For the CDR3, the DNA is TGTGCCAGCAGCCAAGCCCCGGGGATACAGCCCCAGCATTTT.

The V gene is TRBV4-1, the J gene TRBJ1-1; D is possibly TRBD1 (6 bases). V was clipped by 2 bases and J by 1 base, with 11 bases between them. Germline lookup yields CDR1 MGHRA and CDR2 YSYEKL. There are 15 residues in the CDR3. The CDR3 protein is CASSQYETGNTEAFF. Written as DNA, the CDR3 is TGCGCCAGCAGCCAATACGAGACAGGGAACACTGAAGCTTTCTTT.

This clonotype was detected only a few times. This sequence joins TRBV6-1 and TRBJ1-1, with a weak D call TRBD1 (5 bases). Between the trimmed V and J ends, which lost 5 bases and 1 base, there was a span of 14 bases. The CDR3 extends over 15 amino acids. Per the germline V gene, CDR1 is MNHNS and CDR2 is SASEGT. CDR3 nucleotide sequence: TGTGCCAGCAGTTTATTTGGGGGGGGGAACACTGAAGCTTTCTTT. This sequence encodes CASSLFGGGNTEAFF.

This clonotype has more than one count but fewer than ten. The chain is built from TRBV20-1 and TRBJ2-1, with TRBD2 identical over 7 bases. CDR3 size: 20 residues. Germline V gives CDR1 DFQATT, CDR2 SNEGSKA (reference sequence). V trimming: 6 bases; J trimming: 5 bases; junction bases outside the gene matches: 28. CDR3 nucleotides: TGCAGTGCCCCGTTGCGGACTTTGGGGGGGAGCGGACCCCCCCACAATGAGCAGTTCTTC. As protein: CSAPLRTLGGSGPPHNEQFF.

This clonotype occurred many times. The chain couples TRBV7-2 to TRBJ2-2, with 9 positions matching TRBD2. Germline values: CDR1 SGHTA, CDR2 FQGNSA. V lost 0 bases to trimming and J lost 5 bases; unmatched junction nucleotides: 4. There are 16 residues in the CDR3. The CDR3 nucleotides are TGTGCCAGCAGCTTAGCAGGCGGGAGGGTTACCGGGGAGCTGTTTTTT. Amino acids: CASSLAGGRVTGELFF.

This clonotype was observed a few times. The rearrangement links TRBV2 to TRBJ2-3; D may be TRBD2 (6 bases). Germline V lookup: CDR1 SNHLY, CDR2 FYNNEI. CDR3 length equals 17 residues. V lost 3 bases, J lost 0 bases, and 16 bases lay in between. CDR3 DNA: TGTGCCAGCAGTGATGACGGAAGCGGGCCCAGCACAGATACGCAGTATTTT. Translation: CASSDDGSGPSTDTQYF.

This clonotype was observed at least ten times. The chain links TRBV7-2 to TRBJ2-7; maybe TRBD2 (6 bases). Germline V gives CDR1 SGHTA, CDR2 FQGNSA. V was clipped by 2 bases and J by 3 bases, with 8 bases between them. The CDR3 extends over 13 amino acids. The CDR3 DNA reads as TGTGCCAGCAGCTTAAGGACTAACTACGAGCAGTACTTC. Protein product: CASSLRTNYEQYF. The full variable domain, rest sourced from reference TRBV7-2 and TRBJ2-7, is GAGVSQSPSNKVTEKGKDVELRCDPISGHTALYWYRQSLGQGLEFLIYFQGNSAPDKSGLPSDRFSAERTGGSVSTLTIQRTQQEDSAVYLCASSLRTNYEQYFGPGTRLTVT.

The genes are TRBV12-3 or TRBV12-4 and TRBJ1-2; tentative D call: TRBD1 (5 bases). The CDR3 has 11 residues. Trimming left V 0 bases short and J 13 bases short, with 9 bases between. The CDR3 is CASSLAQGATF. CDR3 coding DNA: TGTGCCAGCAGTTTAGCGCAAGGGGCCACCTTC.

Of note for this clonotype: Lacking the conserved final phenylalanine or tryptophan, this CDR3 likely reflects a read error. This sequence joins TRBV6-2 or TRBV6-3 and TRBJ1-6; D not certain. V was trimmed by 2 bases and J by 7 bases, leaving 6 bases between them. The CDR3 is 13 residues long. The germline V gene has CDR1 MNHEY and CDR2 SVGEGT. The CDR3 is CASSYPQNSPLHS. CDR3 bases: TGTGCCAGCAGTTACCCGCAGAATTCACCCCTCCACTCT.

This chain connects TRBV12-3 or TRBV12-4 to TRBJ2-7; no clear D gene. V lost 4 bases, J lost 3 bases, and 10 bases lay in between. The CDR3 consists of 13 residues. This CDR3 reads CASSSHNIYEQYF. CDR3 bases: TGTGCCAGCAGTTCCCACAACATCTACGAGCAGTACTTC.

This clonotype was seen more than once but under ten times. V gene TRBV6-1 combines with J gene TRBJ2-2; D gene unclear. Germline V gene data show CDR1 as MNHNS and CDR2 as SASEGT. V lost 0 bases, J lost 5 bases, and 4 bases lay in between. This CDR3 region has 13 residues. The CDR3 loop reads CASSEAVTGELFF. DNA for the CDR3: TGTGCCAGCAGTGAAGCAGTAACCGGGGAGCTGTTTTTT.

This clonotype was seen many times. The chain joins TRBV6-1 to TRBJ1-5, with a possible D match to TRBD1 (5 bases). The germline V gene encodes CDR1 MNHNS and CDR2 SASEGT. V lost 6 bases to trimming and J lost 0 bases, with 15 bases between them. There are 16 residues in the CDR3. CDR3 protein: CASRGGGHPSNQPQHF. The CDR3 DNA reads TGTGCCAGCAGGGGGGGAGGACACCCTAGCAATCAGCCCCAGCATTTT.

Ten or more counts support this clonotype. DNA for the CDR3: TGTGCCACCCAACAGGATTTCAATCAGCCCCAGCATTTT. Protein product: CATQQDFNQPQHF. The gene calls are TRBV6-1 and TRBJ1-5, with D possibly matching TRBD1 (5 bases). The CDR3 has 13 residues. V lost 10 bases to trimming and J lost 3 bases, with 13 bases between them. Germline V gene lookup returns CDR1 MNHNS and CDR2 SASEGT.

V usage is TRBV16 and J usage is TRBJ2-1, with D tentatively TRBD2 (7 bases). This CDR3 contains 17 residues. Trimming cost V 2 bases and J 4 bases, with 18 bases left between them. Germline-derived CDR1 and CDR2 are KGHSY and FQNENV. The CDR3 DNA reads TGTGCCAGCAGCCAACCCACGCGGGCGGGGGCTTACAATGAGCAGTTCTTC. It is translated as CASSQPTRAGAYNEQFF. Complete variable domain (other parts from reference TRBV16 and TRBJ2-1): GEEVAQTPKHLVRGEGQKAKLYCAPIKGHSYVFWYQQVLKNEFKFLISFQNENVFDETGMPKERFSAKCLPNSPCSLEIQATKLEDSAVYFCASSQPTRAGAYNEQFFGPGTRLTVL.

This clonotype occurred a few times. CDR3 sequence reads: CASSQGQLGSEQYF. The CDR3 nucleotides are TGTGCCAGCAGCCAAGGACAGTTGGGATCCGAGCAGTACTTC. This chain uses TRBV2 with TRBJ2-7; possible D gene TRBD1, 6 bases. Germline V lookup: CDR1 SNHLY, CDR2 FYNNEI. The germline V and J ends were trimmed by 6 bases and 6 bases, with 18 bases remaining between them. This CDR3 contains 14 residues.

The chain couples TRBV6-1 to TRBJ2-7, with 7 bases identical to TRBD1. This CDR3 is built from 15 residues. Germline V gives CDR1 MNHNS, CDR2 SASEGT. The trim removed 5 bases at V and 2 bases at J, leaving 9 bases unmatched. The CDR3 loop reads CASSHHRDRTYEQYF. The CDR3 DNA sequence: TGTGCCAGCAGTCACCACCGGGACAGAACCTACGAGCAGTACTTC.

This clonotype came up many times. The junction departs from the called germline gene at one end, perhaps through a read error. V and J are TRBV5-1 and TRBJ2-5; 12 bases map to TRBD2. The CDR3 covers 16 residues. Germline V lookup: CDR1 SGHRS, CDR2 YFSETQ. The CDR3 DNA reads TGTGCCAGCAGTCTACGGACTAGCGGGACGGGGGAGACCCAGTACTTC. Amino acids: CASSLRTSGTGETQYF.

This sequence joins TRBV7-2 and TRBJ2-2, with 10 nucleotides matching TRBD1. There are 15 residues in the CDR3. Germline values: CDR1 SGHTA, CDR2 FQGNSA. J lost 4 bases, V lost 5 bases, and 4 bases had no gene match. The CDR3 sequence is CASSTGQGGTGELFF. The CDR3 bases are TGTGCCAGCAGCACCGGACAGGGGGGCACCGGGGAGCTGTTTTTT.

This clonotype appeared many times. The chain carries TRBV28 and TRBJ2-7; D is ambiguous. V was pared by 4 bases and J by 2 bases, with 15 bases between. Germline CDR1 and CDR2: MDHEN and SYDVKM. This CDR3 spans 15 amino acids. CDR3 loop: CASSSPGRPTYEQYF. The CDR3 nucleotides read TGTGCCAGCAGTTCCCCCGGTCGCCCCACCTACGAGCAGTACTTC.

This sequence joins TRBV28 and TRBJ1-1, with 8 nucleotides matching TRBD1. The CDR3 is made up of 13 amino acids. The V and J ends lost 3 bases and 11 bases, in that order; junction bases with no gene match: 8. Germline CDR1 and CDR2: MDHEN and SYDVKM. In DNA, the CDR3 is TGTGCCAGCAGTTTGGCAGGGGGCAGTGAGGCTTTCTTT. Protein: CASSLAGGSEAFF.